A single sample is the source of the 20 T cell receptor beta chains below, sequenced in a study of blood T cell repertoires in COVID-19. TCRdb's table, derived via immunoSEQ multiplex PCR, lists solely in-frame clones and lacks some. Among 150,000 or so clones listed, around 80% were seen once. Specimen: peripheral blood. The receptors were gathered from an elderly woman with acute or convalescent COVID-19.

The chain is built from TRBV13 and TRBJ2-5; tentative D call: TRBD2 (6 bases). CDR1 PRHDT and CDR2 FYEKMQ come from the germline V gene (reference sequence). The V end lost 5 bases, the J end lost 5 bases, and 15 bases lay between the germline ends. CDR3 length: 14 amino acids. CDR3 sequence: CASSTRGGWETQYF. DNA of the CDR3: TGTGCCAGCAGCACCCGGGGAGGATGGGAGACCCAGTACTTC.

This sequence joins TRBV4-3 and TRBJ1-2; TRBD1 might be the D (6 bases). V was trimmed by 1 base and J by 3 bases, leaving 15 bases between them. The CDR3 covers 16 residues. The germline CDR1 and CDR2 sequences are LGHNA and YSLEER. CDR3 nucleotides: TGCGCCAGCAGCCAAGGGACAGCCGGGGTACACTATGGCTACACCTTC. As protein: CASSQGTAGVHYGYTF.

The chain joins TRBV10-3 to TRBJ2-1, with 12 bases aligning to TRBD1. The V segment lost 0 bases and the J segment 9 bases; nucleotides outside the gene matches: 6. The length of the CDR3 is 16 residues. CDR1 and CDR2 from the germline V gene are ENHRY and SYGVKD. DNA for the CDR3: TGTGCCATCAGTGAGTCGGGGACAGGGGGCGCGGGTGAGCAGTTCTTC. Amino acids: CAISESGTGGAGEQFF.

This clone was detected once. The genes are TRBV11-2 and TRBJ2-3; TRBD2 agrees at 8 bases. The CDR3 is 19 amino acids. The J segment lost 3 bases and the V segment lost 5 bases, leaving 19 bases of the junction unmatched. The germline V gene has CDR1 SGHAT and CDR2 FQNNGV. CDR3 region: CASSPGGGPAGDGTDTQYF. The CDR3 DNA is TGTGCCAGCAGCCCCGGGGGGGGGCCAGCGGGAGACGGGACAGATACGCAGTATTTT. Combining the CDR3 with reference TRBV11-2 and TRBJ2-3 gives the whole variable domain EAGVAQSPRYKIIEKRQSVAFWCNPISGHATLYWYQQILGQGPKLLIQFQNNGVVDDSQLPKDRFSAERLKGVDSTLKIQPAKLEDSAVYLCASSPGGGPAGDGTDTQYFGPGTRLTVL.

The chain has TRBV28 and TRBJ2-7; 8 nucleotides line up with TRBD2. The ends lost 4 bases at V and 4 bases at J; junction bases unmatched: 9. This CDR3 spans 15 amino acids. CDR1 is MDHEN, CDR2 SYDVKM, per germline. The DNA for the CDR3 is TGTGCCAGCAGTTCTCGAGCGGGAGCCGATTACGAGCAGTACTTC. Protein sequence: CASSSRAGADYEQYF.

V is TRBV18 and J is TRBJ2-5; no definite D call. The CDR3 contains 16 residues. V was trimmed by 2 bases and J by 5 bases, leaving 18 bases between them. Germline lookup yields CDR1 KGHSH and CDR2 LQKENI. The CDR3 nucleotides are TGTGCCAGCTCACCAGGCAACTCGTTAAAGAGGGAGACCCAGTACTTC. Translated, it gives CASSPGNSLKRETQYF.

The chain is built from TRBV5-1 and TRBJ1-4, with 11 positions matching TRBD1. J lost 0 bases, V lost 4 bases, and 5 bases had no gene match. Germline lookup yields CDR1 SGHRS and CDR2 YFSETQ. This CDR3 has 17 amino acids. This CDR3 is CASSTGQGAATNEKLFF. The CDR3 DNA reads as TGCGCCAGCAGCACCGGACAGGGGGCCGCAACTAATGAAAAACTGTTTTTT.

The chain carries TRBV6-1 and TRBJ2-7, with D uncertain. The CDR3 is 13 amino acids. Germline V CDR1 and CDR2: MNHNS, SASEGT. The V end lost 5 bases, the J end lost 7 bases, and 15 bases lay between the germline ends. The CDR3 nucleotides are TGTGCCAGCAGTCCCCGGCCGACCGGGGAGCAGTACTTC. This gives the protein CASSPRPTGEQYF.

The CDR3 here is CASSWESGRIYEQYF. The DNA of the CDR3 is TGCGCCAGCAGCTGGGAAAGCGGGAGGATTTACGAGCAGTACTTC. The chain uses TRBV5-1 and TRBJ2-7; 9 bases align to TRBD2. The ends lost 3 bases at V and 4 bases at J; junction bases unmatched: 8. This CDR3 contains 15 residues. Per germline, CDR1 SGHRS and CDR2 YFSETQ. The full variable domain, completed using reference TRBV5-1 and TRBJ2-7, is KAGVTQTPRYLIKTRGQQVTLSCSPISGHRSVSWYQQTPGQGLQFLFEYFSETQRNKGNFPGRFSGRQFSNSRSEMNVSTLELGDSALYLCASSWESGRIYEQYFGPGTRLTVT.

This clone has a single count. The J gene is TRBJ2-7, the V gene TRBV15; TRBD2 matches at 14 bases. V gave up 3 bases and J gave up 6 bases; unmatched junction bases: 10. From germline, CDR1 is LNHNV and CDR2 YYDKDF (reference sequence). The CDR3 spans 17 residues. DNA of the CDR3: TGTGCCACCAGCAGCCCTTTAACGGGACTAGCGGGAGTCGAGCAGTACTTC. Amino acid sequence: CATSSPLTGLAGVEQYF.

This chain connects TRBV19 to TRBJ1-6; D is unclear. With 1 base removed from V and 7 bases from J, the gap between germline ends came to 14 bases. The CDR3 has 16 amino acids. CDR1 and CDR2 from the germline V gene are LNHDA and SQIVND (reference sequence). CDR3 region: CASSIASRRGNSPLHF. The CDR3 coding sequence is TGTGCCAGTAGTATAGCTAGCCGACGGGGAAATTCACCCCTCCACTTT. Together with reference TRBV19 and TRBJ1-6, the CDR3 gives the full variable domain: DGGITQSPKYLFRKEGQNVTLSCEQNLNHDAMYWYRQDPGQGLRLIYYSQIVNDFQKGDIAEGYSVSREKKESFPLTVTSAQKNPTAFYLCASSIASRRGNSPLHFGNGTRLTVT.

The sample holds one count of this clone. The chain carries TRBV7-2 and TRBJ1-4; weak D call: TRBD1 (5 bases). V was cut by 2 bases and J by 5 bases, with 15 bases left in between. The V gene's germline CDR1 is SGHTA and CDR2 FQGNSA. This CDR3 is built from 16 residues. CDR3 bases: TGTGCCAGCAGCTTATCTCGGGGGTTGGGGAATGAAAAACTGTTTTTT. As protein: CASSLSRGLGNEKLFF.

The genes are TRBV28 and TRBJ1-2; 8 bases line up with TRBD1. The CDR3 covers 17 residues. Germline CDR1 and CDR2: MDHEN and SYDVKM. Trimming took 3 bases from V and 5 from J; bases not matched to a gene: 14. CDR3 sequence reads: CASSFQGQEMPIYGYTF. The CDR3 DNA is TGTGCCAGCAGTTTTCAGGGACAGGAAATGCCGATTTATGGCTACACCTTC.

The chain joins TRBV6-5 to TRBJ1-2; 9 nucleotides match TRBD1. The CDR3 covers 14 residues. J lost 5 bases, V lost 5 bases, and 6 bases had no gene match. In germline, CDR1 is MNHEY, CDR2 SVGAGI. The CDR3 nucleotides are TGTGCCAGCAGTAGGATCGGGACAGGGTATGGCTACACCTTC. Protein sequence: CASSRIGTGYGYTF.

V and J are TRBV28 and TRBJ1-4; 8 bases line up with TRBD1. Germline-derived CDR1 and CDR2 are MDHEN and SYDVKM. J was trimmed by 4 bases and V by 6 bases; bases with no gene match: 10. This CDR3 region has 16 residues. CDR3: CASSSLPGQDNEKLFF. The CDR3 nucleotides read TGTGCCAGCAGCTCGCTGCCGGGACAGGATAATGAAAAACTGTTTTTT.

The gene calls are TRBV4-1 and TRBJ1-2, with 9 bases matching TRBD1. The V and J ends lost 2 bases and 6 bases, in that order; junction bases with no gene match: 10. CDR1 is MGHRA and CDR2 is YSYEKL in the germline V gene. This CDR3 contains 16 residues. CDR3 loop: CASSQRTGEVANGYTF. Here the CDR3 DNA reads TGCGCCAGCAGCCAAAGGACAGGGGAAGTGGCTAATGGCTACACCTTC.

At least ten counts were recorded for this clone. The rearrangement uses TRBV24-1 and TRBJ2-5; D not certain. The CDR3 contains 15 residues. Per germline, CDR1 KGHDR and CDR2 SFDVKD. V was shortened by 3 bases and J by 2 bases, with 12 bases between the two germline ends. CDR3 loop: CATSDARPDQETQYF. The CDR3 DNA is TGTGCCACCAGTGATGCTAGGCCAGATCAAGAGACCCAGTACTTC.

The CDR3 region is CASSIRTVNSNQPQHF. CDR3 nucleotide sequence: TGTGCCAGTAGTATACGGACAGTTAATAGCAATCAGCCCCAGCATTTT. The gene calls are TRBV19 and TRBJ1-5, with a weak D call TRBD1 (6 bases). V dropped 2 bases and J dropped 0 bases, with 11 bases sitting between them. Germline values: CDR1 LNHDA, CDR2 SQIVND (reference sequence). The CDR3 covers 16 residues.

This clone was recorded only once. The rearrangement uses TRBV19 and TRBJ2-7; TRBD1 agrees at 9 bases. The CDR3 covers 15 residues. V shed 6 bases, J shed 5 bases, and the junction held 11 bases outside the gene matches. The germline V gene encodes CDR1 LNHDA and CDR2 SQIVND (reference sequence). The CDR3 nucleotides read TGTGCCAGTAGCCTCCGGGACAGGGTTACGAACGAGCAGTACTTC. Amino acid sequence: CASSLRDRVTNEQYF.

The table lists this clone with a few counts. This chain connects TRBV6-6 to TRBJ1-1; no clear D gene. This CDR3 is built from 15 residues. Trimming removed 2 bases from V and 0 bases from J, with 10 bases in between. Germline lookup yields CDR1 MNHNY and CDR2 SVGAGI (reference sequence). Here the CDR3 DNA reads TGTGCCAGCAGTTACGGTGCTTCTATGAACACTGAAGCTTTCTTT. Encoded protein: CASSYGASMNTEAFF.